This passage covers 20 T cell receptor beta chains from one sample sequenced in a study of human T cells and chemical hapten exposure. TCRdb recomputed calls from the RACE reads with MiXCR, one row per CDR3 protein. The sample yields about 90,000 distinct CDR3 sequences, approximately 11% seen once. The time point: patch test 3, about 24 weeks after DPC sensitization. As to treatment: therapeutic diphenylcyclopropenone sensitization with weekly scalp DPC. Material: whole blood, obtained in connection with sensitization to the hapten diphenylcyclopropenone (DPC). The origin of the receptors is a woman aged 25-40 years with alopecia areata. Some clones in this sample may be carry-over from other donors' samples.

This rearrangement joins TRBV27 to TRBJ2-5; TRBD1 matches 8 bases. Germline lookup yields CDR1 MNHEY and CDR2 SMNVEV (reference sequence). Trimming cost V 5 bases and J 1 base; bases outside gene matches: 12. This CDR3 region has 17 residues. The CDR3 DNA is TGTGCCAGCAGTGCCAGATACCATGGGACAGGCCAAGAGACCCAGTACTTC. This translates into CASSARYHGTGQETQYF.

Ten or more counts support this clonotype. The chain has TRBV4-3 and TRBJ1-4; 7 bases line up with TRBD1. Trimming at V came to 3 bases and at J to 5 bases, leaving 6 bases not matched to a gene. The germline V gene has CDR1 LGHNA and CDR2 YSLEER. The CDR3 contains 15 residues. CDR3 nucleotide sequence: TGCGCCAGCAGCCAGACAGGGAACAGAAATGAAAAACTGTTTTTT. Translating gives CASSQTGNRNEKLFF.

This clonotype was found a few times. J is TRBJ2-4 and V is TRBV7-9; D tentatively reads TRBD1 or TRBD2 (5 bases each). Germline CDR1 SEHNR, CDR2 FQNEAQ (reference sequence). The V end was cut by 5 bases, the J end by 0 bases, with 11 bases between. The CDR3 covers 15 residues. The CDR3 sequence is CASSERGLAKNIQYF. As DNA, the CDR3 is TGTGCCAGCAGCGAGAGGGGTCTAGCCAAAAACATTCAGTACTTC.

This clonotype was picked up many times. The J gene is TRBJ2-1, the V gene TRBV5-4; 7 bases match TRBD2. The germline gives CDR1 SGHNT, CDR2 YYREEE (reference sequence). The CDR3 extends over 16 amino acids. Germline trimming cut 2 bases from V and 12 bases from J; bases unmatched to any gene: 17. Here the CDR3 DNA reads TGTGCCAGCAGCTTAACCACTAGCGCCTCGTATCTCGGGCAGTTCTTC. Protein sequence: CASSLTTSASYLGQFF.

This clonotype came up many times. The chain uses TRBV28 and TRBJ2-7, with 8 nucleotides matching TRBD2. The CDR3 runs 15 residues. Germline lookup yields CDR1 MDHEN and CDR2 SYDVKM. Germline trimming cut 4 bases from V and 7 bases from J; bases unmatched to any gene: 12. CDR3 region: CASSYKPGGPREQYF. For the CDR3, the DNA is TGTGCCAGCAGTTATAAACCGGGAGGGCCTCGTGAGCAGTACTTC.

The rearrangement links TRBV12-2 to TRBJ1-5. TRBV12-2 is reported as a pseudogene. This CDR3 is 16 amino acids long. The CDR3 nucleotides are TGTGCAAGTCGCTTATTGGTCCTTAAGTGCAATCAGCCCCAGCATTTT. This sequence encodes CASRLLVLKCNQPQHF.

This clonotype came up a few times. CDR3 region: CASSPDRAQPQHF. Written as DNA, the CDR3 is TGTGCCAGCTCACCGGACAGGGCCCAGCCCCAGCATTTT. The V gene is TRBV18, the J gene TRBJ1-5, with 8 bases matching TRBD1. The CDR3 is made up of 13 amino acids. V lost 3 bases, J lost 7 bases, and 2 bases stayed unmatched. CDR1 and CDR2 (germline): KGHSH, LQKENI.

This clonotype has ten or more counts. This chain links TRBV4-1 with TRBJ2-6; D perhaps matches TRBD1 (7 bases). Germline CDR1 MGHRA, CDR2 YSYEKL. The CDR3 is 19 residues long. The ends were cut back, 6 bases at V and 2 bases at J, with 23 bases in the middle. CDR3 in amino acids: CASSREQYTGEAGANVLTF. The CDR3 DNA follows: TGCGCCAGCAGTCGCGAGCAATATACAGGGGAGGCTGGGGCCAACGTCCTGACTTTC.

This clonotype was recorded many times. This chain joins TRBV20-1 and TRBJ1-5; TRBD1 might be the D (6 bases). The CDR3 runs to 14 residues. Germline-derived CDR1 and CDR2 are DFQATT and SNEGSKA (reference sequence). The ends were cut back, 2 bases at V and 2 bases at J, with 10 bases in the middle. The CDR3 coding sequence is TGCAGTGCTAGACAGACAGGACGCAATCAGCCCCAGCATTTT. The encoded protein is CSARQTGRNQPQHF.

This chain links TRBV20-1 with TRBJ2-7, with no clear D. Germline assignment: CDR1 DFQATT and CDR2 SNEGSKA (reference sequence). V lost 6 bases and J 0 bases, leaving 15 bases between the germline ends. This CDR3 has 14 amino acids. CDR3 loop: CSAAGYMSSYEQYF. DNA of the CDR3: TGCAGTGCGGCCGGCTACATGAGCTCCTACGAGCAGTACTTC.

The V and J genes are TRBV15 and TRBJ1-1; 7 nucleotides agree with TRBD1. V shed 5 bases and J 2 bases; nucleotides not matched to a gene: 5. Per the germline V gene, CDR1 is LNHNV and CDR2 is YYDKDF (reference sequence). The CDR3 is 14 residues long. CDR3 coding DNA: TGTGCCACCAGCCCCGGGGACAGAAACACTGAAGCTTTCTTT. Residues: CATSPGDRNTEAFF.

This clonotype was seen more than once but under ten times. The chain joins TRBV27 to TRBJ2-7; perhaps TRBD1 as D (6 bases). Germline assignment: CDR1 MNHEY and CDR2 SMNVEV (reference sequence). V lost 5 bases, J lost 1 base, and 9 bases lay in between. The CDR3 runs to 13 residues. This chain's CDR3 is CASSPQGSYEQYV. The CDR3 bases are TGTGCCAGCAGTCCACAGGGTTCCTACGAGCAGTACGTC.

The table lists this clonotype with many counts. The chain combines TRBV6-1 with TRBJ2-5; 10 bases agree with TRBD1. The CDR3 sequence is 15 residues long. CDR1 is MNHNS and CDR2 is SASEGT in the germline V gene. Unmatched junction bases numbered 3, after V lost 2 bases and J lost 3 bases. The CDR3 loop is CASSEWGTGEETQYF. CDR3 DNA sequence: TGTGCCAGCAGTGAATGGGGGACAGGGGAAGAGACCCAGTACTTC.

The rearrangement uses TRBV28 and TRBJ1-1; TRBD1 aligns across 8 bases. The CDR3 spans 10 residues. Looked up from germline, CDR1 is MDHEN and CDR2 is SYDVKM. V trimming: 7 bases; J trimming: 9 bases; junction bases outside the gene matches: 1. CDR3 sequence reads: CASTGGQAFF. As DNA, the CDR3 is TGTGCCAGCACAGGGGGCCAAGCTTTCTTT.

This clonotype was seen ten or more times. V is TRBV6-5 and J is TRBJ1-5; D is ambiguous. V shed 0 bases and J shed 7 bases, with 7 bases lying between them. This CDR3 is 13 amino acids long. Germline V gene data show CDR1 as MNHEY and CDR2 as SVGAGI. The CDR3 loop is CASSYSSVQPQHF. In nucleotides, the CDR3 is TGTGCCAGCAGTTACTCGTCTGTACAGCCCCAGCATTTT.

This clonotype was recorded many times. This sequence joins TRBV29-1 and TRBJ2-2; D uncertain. The CDR3 sequence is 13 residues long. CDR1 and CDR2 (germline): SQVTM, ANQGSEA. V shed 7 bases and J shed 1 base, with 10 bases lying between them. CDR3 in amino acids: CSGSALNTGELFF. The CDR3 nucleotides are TGCAGCGGTTCAGCCCTGAACACCGGGGAGCTGTTTTTT.

This clonotype has ten or more counts. A junction boundary mismatches the germline segment, possibly from a read error. The chain links TRBV7-7 to TRBJ2-5, with 8 bases fitting TRBD1. CDR1 SSHAT and CDR2 FNYEAQ come from the germline V gene (reference sequence). This CDR3 spans 14 amino acids. CDR3 in DNA: TGTGCTAGCAGCTCTCAGGGGGCGACTGAGACCCAGTACTTC. It yields the protein CASSSQGATETQYF.

The chain uses TRBV11-2 and TRBJ1-1; the D gene is possibly TRBD1 (5 bases). Germline V gene data show CDR1 as SGHAT and CDR2 as FQNNGV. The CDR3 consists of 12 residues. V lost 4 bases and J lost 4, with 7 bases in between. CDR3 bases: TGTGCCAGCAGCTGGGGGGGCACTGAAGCTTTCTTT. Translated: CASSWGGTEAFF.

This clonotype was seen more than once but under ten times. This chain links TRBV28 with TRBJ2-5; 8 positions agree with TRBD2. V shed 8 bases and J 5 bases; nucleotides not matched to a gene: 13. Germline V gives CDR1 MDHEN, CDR2 SYDVKM. This CDR3 spans 15 amino acids. The CDR3: CASGRPSGSRETQYF. The CDR3 DNA sequence: TGTGCCAGCGGAAGGCCCAGCGGGAGTCGCGAGACCCAGTACTTC.

Only a few counts were recorded for this clonotype. The genes are TRBV6-5 and TRBJ2-2, with TRBD1 identical over 7 bases. Germline-derived CDR1 and CDR2 are MNHEY and SVGAGI. CDR3 length: 17 amino acids. V lost 2 bases and J lost 0; bases outside the gene matches: 6. CDR3 sequence reads: CASSYAAGTANTGELFF. CDR3 coding DNA: TGTGCCAGCAGTTACGCAGCAGGGACAGCGAACACCGGGGAGCTGTTTTTT.